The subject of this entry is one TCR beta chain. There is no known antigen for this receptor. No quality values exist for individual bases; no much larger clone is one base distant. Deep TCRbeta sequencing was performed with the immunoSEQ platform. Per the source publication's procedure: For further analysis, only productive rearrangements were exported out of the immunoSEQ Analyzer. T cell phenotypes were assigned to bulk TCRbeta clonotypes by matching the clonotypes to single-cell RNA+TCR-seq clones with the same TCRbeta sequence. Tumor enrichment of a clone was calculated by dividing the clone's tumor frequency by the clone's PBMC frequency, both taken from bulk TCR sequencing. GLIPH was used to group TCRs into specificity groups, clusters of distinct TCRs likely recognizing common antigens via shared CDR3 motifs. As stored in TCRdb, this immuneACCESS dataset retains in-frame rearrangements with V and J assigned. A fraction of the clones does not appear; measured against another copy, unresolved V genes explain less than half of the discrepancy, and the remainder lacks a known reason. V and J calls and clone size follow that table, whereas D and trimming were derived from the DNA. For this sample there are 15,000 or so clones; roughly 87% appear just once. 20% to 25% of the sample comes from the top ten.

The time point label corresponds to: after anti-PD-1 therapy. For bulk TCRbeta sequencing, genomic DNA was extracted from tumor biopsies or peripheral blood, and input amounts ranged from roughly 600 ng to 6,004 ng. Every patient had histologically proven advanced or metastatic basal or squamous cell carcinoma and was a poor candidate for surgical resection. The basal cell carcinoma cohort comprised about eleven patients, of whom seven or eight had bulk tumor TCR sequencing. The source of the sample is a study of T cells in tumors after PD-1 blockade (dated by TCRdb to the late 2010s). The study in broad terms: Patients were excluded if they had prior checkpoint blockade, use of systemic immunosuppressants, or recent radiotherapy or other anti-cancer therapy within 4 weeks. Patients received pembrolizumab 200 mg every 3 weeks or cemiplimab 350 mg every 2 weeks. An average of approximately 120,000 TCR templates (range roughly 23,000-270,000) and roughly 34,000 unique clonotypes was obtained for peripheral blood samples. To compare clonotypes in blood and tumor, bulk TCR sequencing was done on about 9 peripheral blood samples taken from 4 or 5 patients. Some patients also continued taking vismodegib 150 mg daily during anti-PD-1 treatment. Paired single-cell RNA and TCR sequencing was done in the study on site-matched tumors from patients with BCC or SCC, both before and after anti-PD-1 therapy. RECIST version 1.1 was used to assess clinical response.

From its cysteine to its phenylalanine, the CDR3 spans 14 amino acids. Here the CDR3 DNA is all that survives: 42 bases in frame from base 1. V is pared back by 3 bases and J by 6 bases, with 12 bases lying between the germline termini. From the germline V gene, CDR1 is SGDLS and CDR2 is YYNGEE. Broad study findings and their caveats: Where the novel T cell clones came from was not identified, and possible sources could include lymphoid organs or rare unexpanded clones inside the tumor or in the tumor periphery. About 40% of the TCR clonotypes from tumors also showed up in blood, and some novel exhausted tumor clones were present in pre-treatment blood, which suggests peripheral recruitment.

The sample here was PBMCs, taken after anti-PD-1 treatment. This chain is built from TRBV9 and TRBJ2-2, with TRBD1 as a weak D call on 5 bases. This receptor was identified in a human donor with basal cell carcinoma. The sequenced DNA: TGTGCCAGCAGCGCAAACAGGTTTCCCGGGGAGCTGTTTTTT. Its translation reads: CASSANRFPGELFF.